This T cell receptor beta chain is drawn from a study of cytomegalovirus exposure and HLA in healthy donors. The table lists this clone with a count of one. Looked up from germline, CDR1 is MNHEY and CDR2 is SVGAGI. This CDR3 comprises 14 residues. Trimming took 6 bases from V and 14 from J; bases not matched to a gene: 13. PCR was performed using 60 Vbeta and 13 Jbeta primers. Some clones are missing from TCRdb's copy, which holds only in-frame ones; the method was immunoSEQ multiplex PCR. The sample holds more than 150,000 clones; 65% to 90% are singletons and the top ten take approximately 6.3%. Healthy individuals who donated bone marrow served as the donors.

The source material was PBMCs. The receptor was isolated from a man in his forties or fifties in good health and CMV-seropositive. The rearrangement links TRBV6-5 to TRBJ1-6; TRBD1 agrees at 7 bases. The chain's CDR3 is CASRPWDSSRSLHF. DNA for the CDR3: TGTGCCAGCAGGCCGTGGGACAGCTCCCGATCCCTCCACTTT.